The next 4 T cell receptor beta chains were all read from a single sample in a study of Tregs in tolerant kidney transplant recipients. Produced via immunoSEQ multiplex PCR; TCRdb's table is partial and in-frame only. This table has more than 60,000 clones, approximately 85% appearing once. The sample consisted of Tregs from blood, taken before the transplant. The receptors were gathered from a human donor who received a combined kidney and bone marrow transplant.

A word on this clone: A much larger clone lies one base from this, so it may be a read error. The J gene is TRBJ2-7, the V gene TRBV7-6, with 8 bases matching TRBD1. CDR1 is SGHVS and CDR2 is FNYEAQ in the germline V gene. Losses at the gene ends were 5 bases for V and 4 bases for J; bases not matched to a gene: 1. The length of the CDR3 is 12 residues. CDR3 amino acids: CASSRDRYEQYF. The CDR3 bases are TGTGCCAGCAGCCGGGACAGGTACGAGCAGTACTTC.

The chain uses TRBV2 and TRBJ2-2, with 8 bases matching TRBD2. Germline assignment: CDR1 SNHLY and CDR2 FYNNEI. J gave up 6 bases and V 8 bases, and 11 bases lay outside the gene matches. This CDR3 is 15 amino acids long. The CDR3 reads CASGAGDLGSGELFF. The CDR3 region has the DNA TGTGCCAGCGGAGCGGGGGACTTGGGGTCCGGGGAGCTGTTTTTT.

In its sample, this clone was seen once. The chain carries TRBV5-1 and TRBJ1-1; D is undetermined. The CDR3 spans 11 residues. Looked up from germline, CDR1 is SGHRS and CDR2 is YFSETQ. The V and J ends lost 3 bases and 4 bases respectively, with 4 bases between them. The DNA of the CDR3 is TGCGCCAGCAGCTCGATCACTGAAGCTTTCTTT. As protein: CASSSITEAFF.

The J gene is TRBJ2-1, the V gene TRBV2; D may match TRBD1 or TRBD2 (6 bases each). The CDR3 has 17 amino acids. Germline CDR1 reads SNHLY; CDR2 reads FYNNEI. Deletions cut 5 bases from V and 0 bases from J, with 17 bases between. The CDR3 region has the DNA TGTGCCAGCAGTCCGGCGGGGACACCGAGCTCCTACAATGAGCAGTTCTTC. This gives the protein CASSPAGTPSSYNEQFF.